Listed below are T cell receptor beta chains from one sample, sequenced in a study of shared clonotypes between healthy human individuals. The method was immunoSEQ multiplex PCR; TCRdb's version includes in-frame clones alone and lacks a portion of them. The sample has about 1.1 million clones; approximately 77% are singletons. The specimen sequenced was memory CD4+ T cells from PBMCs. The receptors stem from a man aged 18 to 30 in good health. Some clones in this sample may be carry-over from other donors' samples. Each CDR3 is given with its conserved first and last residue. D genes are given only for firm matches. Size tells how often a clone was seen (once, few, many) or the class of an expanded clone, and some rows leave it out.

>TRBJ2-7|TRBV5-1|NA|15|NA
TGCGCCAGCAGCCTGGGGGGGACAATACCGTACGAGCAGTACTTC
CASSLGGTIPYEQYF
>TRBJ2-7|TRBV11-3|NA|13|NA
TGTGCCAGCAGCCTTGGGGGTCGGGACGAGCAGTACTTC
CASSLGGRDEQYF
>TRBJ1-4|TRBV6-5|NA|15|many
TGTGCCAGCAGTTCCCCGACCAAGTCCGGTGAAAAACTGTTTTTT
CASSSPTKSGEKLFF
>TRBJ2-7|TRBV7-9|TRBD1|15|NA
TGTGCCAGCAGCGTAGGGGCAGGGGGCCTCGACGAGCAGTACTTC
CASSVGAGGLDEQYF
>TRBJ2-7|TRBV7-8|NA|13|NA
TGTGCCAGCAGCTTAGGTGGGGGGCTCGAGCAGTACTTC
CASSLGGGLEQYF
>TRBJ2-3|TRBV11-2|TRBD2|13|NA
TGTGCCAGCAGCTCGGGACTAGGCGGGATGAAGTATTTT
CASSSGLGGMKYF
>TRBJ1-2|TRBV19|NA|15|NA
TGTGCCAGTAGTATTGGCGTTGGGGGTGGCTATGGCTACACCTTC
CASSIGVGGGYGYTF
>TRBJ2-7|TRBV7-9|NA|14|many
TGTGCCAGCAGCACAGGGACTCCTTACTACGAGCAGTACTTC
CASSTGTPYYEQYF
>TRBJ2-7|TRBV11-1|TRBD2|15|few
TGTGCCAGCAGCCTTCCGAGCGGGAGTCCGAGGGAGCAGTACTTC
CASSLPSGSPREQYF
>TRBJ2-5|TRBV18|NA|16|NA
TGTGCCAGCTCACCATATACGCTAGCGTTCGGGGAGACCCAGTACTTC
CASSPYTLAFGETQYF
>TRBJ2-1|TRBV28|NA|14|NA
TGTGCCAGCAGTTTCGGGGGCCTGAACAATGAGCAGTTCTTC
CASSFGGLNNEQFF
>TRBJ2-7|TRBV11-3|TRBD2|15|NA
TGTGCCAGCAGCGCCCAGCGGGCGGGAGCTGGGGAGCAGTACTTC
CASSAQRAGAGEQYF
>TRBJ2-7|TRBV27|NA|12|NA
TGTGCCAGCCAGGGGGGGGACTACGAGCAGTACTTC
CASQGGDYEQYF
>TRBJ2-7|TRBV7-6|NA|12|few
TGTGCCAGCAGCTCTCCCGGCTACGAGCAGTACTTC
CASSSPGYEQYF
>TRBJ2-7|TRBV15|TRBD2|18|NA
TGTGCCACCAGCAGCCCGGAGGGGTTGGTAGCGGGAGGGCCGGGGCAGTACTTC
CATSSPEGLVAGGPGQYF
>TRBJ2-3|TRBV5-1|NA|12|NA
TGCGCCAGCAGCTTACAGGGATGGGAGGTGTATTTT
CASSLQGWEVYF
>TRBJ1-2|TRBV5-1|NA|14|NA
TGCGCCAGCAGCCCTCTCGGGGGGCAGGGAGGCTACACCTTC
CASSPLGGQGGYTF
>TRBJ1-5|TRBV28|TRBD1|15|NA
TGTGCCAGCAGTTCGGGACAGGGGGCGCGCCAGCCCCAGCATTTT
CASSSGQGARQPQHF
>TRBJ2-7|TRBV7-3|TRBD2|15|NA
TGTGCCAGCAGCTCGGGGGGTGCCGGCTCCTACGAGCAGTACTTC
CASSSGGAGSYEQYF
>TRBJ1-4|TRBV27|TRBD1|15|NA
TGTGCCAGCAGAACTGGACAGGCGCGTAATGAAAAACTGTTTTTT
CASRTGQARNEKLFF
>TRBJ2-3|TRBV11-3|NA|12|NA
TGTGCCAGCAGCCCCACCCAGGGTACGCAGTATTTT
CASSPTQGTQYF
>TRBJ2-7|TRBV28|NA|15|NA
TGTGCCAGCAGTTCCCCCGCGACAGTCTCCTACGAGCAGTACTTC
CASSSPATVSYEQYF
>TRBJ2-1|TRBV7-8|TRBD2|14|few
TGTGCCAGCGCGAAGCGGGAGGGCCTCGGGGAGCAGTTCTTC
CASAKREGLGEQFF
>TRBJ1-1|TRBV2|NA|14|NA
TGTGCCAGCAGCCCCGTGGGCGGCAGATCTGAAGCTTTCTTT
CASSPVGGRSEAFF
>TRBJ2-7|TRBV5-4|TRBD2|15|NA
TGTGCCAGCAGCCAAGATCGGGGGACTAGCGATACCTCCAGATTC
CASSQDRGTSDTSRF
>TRBJ2-7|TRBV11-2|NA|14|NA
TGTGCCAGCAGCGTCCGCGGGTCGGGCTACGAGCAGTACTTC
CASSVRGSGYEQYF
>TRBJ1-5|TRBV6-6|NA|13|NA
TGTGCCAGCAGGGAGAGGGCAGCTCAGCCCCAGCATTTT
CASRERAAQPQHF
>TRBJ2-7|TRBV4-1|NA|18|NA
TGCGCCAGCAGCCAAGTCCCCTTTGGCGGAAAAAAGAATCACGAGCAGTACTTC
CASSQVPFGGKKNHEQYF
>TRBJ1-1|TRBV19|NA|15|once
TGTGCCAGTAGAAAACTCGACGGAGATAACACTGAAGCTTTCTTT
CASRKLDGDNTEAFF
>TRBJ1-3|TRBV30|NA|16|NA
TGTGCCTGGAGGGGTAGGCGATTAAGCTCTGGAAACACCATATATTTT
CAWRGRRLSSGNTIYF
>TRBJ2-7|TRBV7-2|TRBD2|15|NA
TGTGCCAGCAGCTTAGCAGGGACTAGCGGCTACGAGCAGTACTTC
CASSLAGTSGYEQYF
>TRBJ1-2|TRBV5-4|NA|14|NA
TGTGCCAGCAACTCCGGGGCGGCTAACTATGGCTACACCTTC
CASNSGAANYGYTF
>TRBJ1-1|TRBV13|TRBD1|15|NA
TGTGCCAGCAGGTTTTGGACAGGGGAAAACACTGAAGCTTTCTTT
CASRFWTGENTEAFF
>TRBJ2-2|TRBV4-1|TRBD2|17|NA
TGCGCCAGCAGCCAAGGCCCAGGCGGGAGGGGCGCCGGGGAGCTGTTTTTT
CASSQGPGGRGAGELFF
>TRBJ2-3|TRBV5-1|NA|14|NA
TGCGCCAGCAGATCAGCTAGCCGTGTAGATACGCAGTATTTT
CASRSASRVDTQYF
>TRBJ2-3|TRBV27|TRBD1|15|NA
TGTGCCAGCAGTTTAGACAGGGGGAGCACAGATACGCAGTATTTT
CASSLDRGSTDTQYF
>TRBJ1-3|TRBV27|NA|20|NA
TGTGCCAGCAGTCCCCTGCAGGGTTTTATGATAGACCGCTGTGGAAACACCATATATTTT
CASSPLQGFMIDRCGNTIYF
>TRBJ2-1|TRBV20-1|NA|10|NA
TGCAGTGCCCAGTACAATGAGCAGTTCTTC
CSAQYNEQFF
>TRBJ2-5|TRBV28|TRBD1|15|NA
TGTGCCAGCAGTCCCCGAGACAGGGATCAAGAGACCCAGTACTTC
CASSPRDRDQETQYF
>TRBJ1-5|TRBV7-8|NA|14|many
TGTGCCAGCAGCGGGAGAGGGGTTCGTCAGCCCCAGCATTTT
CASSGRGVRQPQHF
>TRBJ2-2|TRBV25-1|NA|13|NA
TGTGCCAGCCGACAGGAGACAACCGGGGAGCTGTTTTTT
CASRQETTGELFF
>TRBJ1-1|TRBV5-1|NA|14|NA
TGCGCCAGCAGCCCCCAGGGAGGGAACACTGAAGCTTTCTTT
CASSPQGGNTEAFF
>TRBJ1-4|TRBV7-9|NA|14|NA
TGTGCCAGCAGCTTAGGTGGGACGACTGAAAAACTGTTTTTT
CASSLGGTTEKLFF
>TRBJ2-5|TRBV19|NA|15|few
TGTGCCAGCGGAAGGGCGGCGTATGCCGGGGAGACCCAGTACTTC
CASGRAAYAGETQYF
>TRBJ1-4|TRBV11-2|TRBD1|14|many
TGTGCCAGCAGCTTGGGACAGGGTAGTGAAAAACTGTTTTTT
CASSLGQGSEKLFF
>TRBJ2-2|TRBV18|NA|16|NA
TGTGCCAGCTCACCACGGGCTAGCGACAACACCGGGGAGCTGTTTTTT
CASSPRASDNTGELFF
>TRBJ2-1|TRBV9|TRBD1|17|NA
TGTGCCAGCAGCGTAGGAGCTCCAGGGGGTCATGGAGGTGAGCAGTTCTTC
CASSVGAPGGHGGEQFF
>TRBJ1-1|TRBV5-4|NA|14|NA
TGTGCCAGCAGCTTGATCCTCGGGGACACTGAAGCTTTCTTT
CASSLILGDTEAFF
>TRBJ2-1|TRBV7-9|TRBD2|15|NA
TGTGCCAGCAGCTTTAGTGGCGGGAGTCTCAATGAGCAGTTCTTC
CASSFSGGSLNEQFF
>TRBJ1-1|TRBV27|NA|11|NA
TGTGCCAGCAGTTCCTGGACTGAAGCTTTCTTT
CASSSWTEAFF
>TRBJ2-7|TRBV6-1|TRBD2|15|NA
TGTGCCAGCAGTGAAGCGCTTAGCGGGAGGGAAAGGCAGTACTTC
CASSEALSGRERQYF